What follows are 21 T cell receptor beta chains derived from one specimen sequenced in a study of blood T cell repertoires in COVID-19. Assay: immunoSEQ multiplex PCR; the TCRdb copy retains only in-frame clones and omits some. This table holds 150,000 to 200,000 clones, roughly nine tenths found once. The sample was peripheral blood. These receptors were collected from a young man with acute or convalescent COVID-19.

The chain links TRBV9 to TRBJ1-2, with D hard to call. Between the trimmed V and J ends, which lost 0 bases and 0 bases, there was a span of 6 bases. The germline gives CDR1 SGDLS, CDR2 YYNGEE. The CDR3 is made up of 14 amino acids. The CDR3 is CASSVATSNYGYTF. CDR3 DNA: TGTGCCAGCAGCGTAGCTACCTCTAACTATGGCTACACCTTC.

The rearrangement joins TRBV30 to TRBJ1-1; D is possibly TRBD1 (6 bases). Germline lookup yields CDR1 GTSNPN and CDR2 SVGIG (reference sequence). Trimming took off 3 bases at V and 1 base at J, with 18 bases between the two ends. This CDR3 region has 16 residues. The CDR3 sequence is CAWRRVSDSPNTEAFF. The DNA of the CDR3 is TGTGCCTGGAGGAGGGTTTCGGACAGCCCGAACACTGAAGCTTTCTTT.

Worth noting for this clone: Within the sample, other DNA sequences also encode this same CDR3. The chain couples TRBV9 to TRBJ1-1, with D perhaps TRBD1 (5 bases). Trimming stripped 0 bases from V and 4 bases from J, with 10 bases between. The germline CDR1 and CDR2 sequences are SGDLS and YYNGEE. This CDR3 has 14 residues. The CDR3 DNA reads TGTGCCAGCAGCGTAGCCGGGGGGAGCACTGAAGCTTTCTTT. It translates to CASSVAGGSTEAFF.

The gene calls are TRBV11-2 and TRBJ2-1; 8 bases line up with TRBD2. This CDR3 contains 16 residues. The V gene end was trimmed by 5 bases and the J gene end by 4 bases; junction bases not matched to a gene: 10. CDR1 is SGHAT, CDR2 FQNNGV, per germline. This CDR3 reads CASSRRGAEIYNEQFF. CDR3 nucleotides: TGTGCCAGCAGCCGGCGGGGGGCCGAAATTTACAATGAGCAGTTCTTC.

The CDR3 reads CASSPDRDSPLHF. CDR3 coding DNA: TGTGCCAGTAGCCCCGACAGGGATTCACCCCTCCACTTT. The chain joins TRBV19 to TRBJ1-6; TRBD1 matches at 7 bases. Unmatched junction bases numbered 4, after V lost 6 bases and J lost 8 bases. CDR1 is LNHDA, CDR2 SQIVND, per germline (reference sequence). The CDR3 totals 13 residues.

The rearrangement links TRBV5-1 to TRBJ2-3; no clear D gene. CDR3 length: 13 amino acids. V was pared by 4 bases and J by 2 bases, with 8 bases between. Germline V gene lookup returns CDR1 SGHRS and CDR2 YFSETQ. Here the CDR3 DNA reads TGCGCCAGCAGCCCTGGGCACACAGATACGCAGTATTTT. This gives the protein CASSPGHTDTQYF.

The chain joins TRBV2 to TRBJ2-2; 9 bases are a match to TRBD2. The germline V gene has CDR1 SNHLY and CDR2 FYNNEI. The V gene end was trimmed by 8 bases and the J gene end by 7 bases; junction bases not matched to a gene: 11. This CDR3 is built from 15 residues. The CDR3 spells CASGGVAGVNGELFF. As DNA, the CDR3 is TGTGCCAGCGGAGGGGTAGCGGGGGTTAACGGGGAGCTGTTTTTT. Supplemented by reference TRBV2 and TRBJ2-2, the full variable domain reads EPEVTQTPSHQVTQMGQEVILRCVPISNHLYFYWYRQILGQKVEFLVSFYNNEISEKSEIFDDQFSVERPDGSNFTLKIRSTKLEDSAMYFCASGGVAGVNGELFFGEGSRLTVL.

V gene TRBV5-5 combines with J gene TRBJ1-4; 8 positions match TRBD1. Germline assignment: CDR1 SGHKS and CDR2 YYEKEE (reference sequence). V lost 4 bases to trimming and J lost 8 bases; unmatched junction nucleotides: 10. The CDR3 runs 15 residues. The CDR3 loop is CASSLIQDRVEKLFF. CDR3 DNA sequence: TGTGCCAGCAGCCTGATACAGGACAGGGTAGAAAAACTGTTTTTT. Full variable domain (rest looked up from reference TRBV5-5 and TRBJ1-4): DAGVTQSPTHLIKTRGQQVTLRCSPISGHKSVSWYQQVLGQGPQFIFQYYEKEERGRGNFPDRFSARQFPNYSSELNVNALLLGDSALYLCASSLIQDRVEKLFFGSGTQLSVL.

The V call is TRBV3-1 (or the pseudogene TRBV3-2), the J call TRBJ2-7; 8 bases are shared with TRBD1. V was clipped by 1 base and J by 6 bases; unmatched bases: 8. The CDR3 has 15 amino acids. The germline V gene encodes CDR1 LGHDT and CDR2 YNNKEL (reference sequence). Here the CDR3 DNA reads TGTGCCAGCAGCCAAGTTGCAGGGGGCAAAGCCGAGCAGTACTTC. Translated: CASSQVAGGKAEQYF.

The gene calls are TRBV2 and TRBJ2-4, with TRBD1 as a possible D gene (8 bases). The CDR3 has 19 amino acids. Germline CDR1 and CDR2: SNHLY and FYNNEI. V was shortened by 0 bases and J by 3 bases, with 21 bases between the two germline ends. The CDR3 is CASSEAITGGRVDKNIQYF. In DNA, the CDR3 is TGTGCCAGCAGTGAAGCGATTACAGGGGGGAGGGTTGACAAAAACATTCAGTACTTC.

The chain's CDR3 is CATSDPRGLAGITDTQYF. The CDR3 DNA sequence: TGTGCCACCAGTGATCCCCGGGGACTAGCGGGGATCACAGATACGCAGTATTTT. This chain uses TRBV24-1 with TRBJ2-3; 13 nucleotides align to TRBD2. Germline trimming cut 3 bases from V and 2 bases from J; bases unmatched to any gene: 7. Germline V gives CDR1 KGHDR, CDR2 SFDVKD. The CDR3 has 18 residues.

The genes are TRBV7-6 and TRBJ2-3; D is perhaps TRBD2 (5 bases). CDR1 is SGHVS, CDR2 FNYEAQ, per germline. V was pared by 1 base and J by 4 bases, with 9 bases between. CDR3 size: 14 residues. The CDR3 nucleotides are TGTGCCAGCAGCTTAGGTTCCGGGGCAGATACGCAGTATTTT. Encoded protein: CASSLGSGADTQYF.

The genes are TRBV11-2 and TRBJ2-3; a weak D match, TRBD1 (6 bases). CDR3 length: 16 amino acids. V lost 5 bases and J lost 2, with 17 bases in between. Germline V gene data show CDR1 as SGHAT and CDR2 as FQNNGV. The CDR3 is CASSPELGAYTDTQYF. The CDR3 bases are TGTGCCAGCAGCCCTGAACTGGGGGCCTACACAGATACGCAGTATTTT.

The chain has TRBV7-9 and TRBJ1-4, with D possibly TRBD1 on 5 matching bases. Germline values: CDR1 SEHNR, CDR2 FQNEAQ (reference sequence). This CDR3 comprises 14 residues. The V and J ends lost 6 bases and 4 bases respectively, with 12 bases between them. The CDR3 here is CASRIDSYNEKLFF. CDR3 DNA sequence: TGTGCCAGCAGAATCGACAGCTATAATGAAAAACTGTTTTTT.

The CDR3 spells CAINNDRGFQPQHF. The CDR3 DNA reads TGTGCCATCAACAACGACAGGGGTTTTCAGCCCCAGCATTTT. The chain links TRBV10-3 to TRBJ1-5; the match to TRBD1 covers 8 bases. Per germline, CDR1 ENHRY and CDR2 SYGVKD. This CDR3 is built from 14 residues. Losses at the gene ends were 7 bases for V and 6 bases for J; bases not matched to a gene: 8.

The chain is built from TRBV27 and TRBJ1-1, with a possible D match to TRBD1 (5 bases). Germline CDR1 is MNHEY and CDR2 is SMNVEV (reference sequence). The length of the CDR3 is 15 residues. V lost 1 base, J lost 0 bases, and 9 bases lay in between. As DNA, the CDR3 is TGTGCCAGCAGTTTATACCCAGGGATGAACACTGAAGCTTTCTTT. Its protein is CASSLYPGMNTEAFF.

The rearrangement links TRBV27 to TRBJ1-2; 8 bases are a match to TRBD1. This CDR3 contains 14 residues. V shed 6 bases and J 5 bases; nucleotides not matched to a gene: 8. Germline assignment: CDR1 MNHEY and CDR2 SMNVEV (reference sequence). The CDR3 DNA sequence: TGTGCCAGCAGCCAAGACAGGGGATTGTATGGCTACACCTTC. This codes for CASSQDRGLYGYTF.

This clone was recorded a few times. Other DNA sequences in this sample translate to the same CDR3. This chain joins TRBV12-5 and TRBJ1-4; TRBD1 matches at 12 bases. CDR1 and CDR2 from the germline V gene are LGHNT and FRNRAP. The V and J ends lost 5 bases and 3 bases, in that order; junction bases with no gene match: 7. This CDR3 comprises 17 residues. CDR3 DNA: TGTGCTAGTGGTGGGGGGACAGGGGGCGCAGCTAATGAAAAACTGTTTTTT. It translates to CASGGGTGGAANEKLFF.

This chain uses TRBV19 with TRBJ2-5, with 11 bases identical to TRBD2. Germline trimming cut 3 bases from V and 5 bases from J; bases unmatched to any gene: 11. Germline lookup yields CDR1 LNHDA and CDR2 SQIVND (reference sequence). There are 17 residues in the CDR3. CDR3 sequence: CASSIGNSGGAGETQYF. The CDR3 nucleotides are TGTGCCAGTAGTATTGGGAATAGCGGGGGGGCAGGGGAGACCCAGTACTTC.

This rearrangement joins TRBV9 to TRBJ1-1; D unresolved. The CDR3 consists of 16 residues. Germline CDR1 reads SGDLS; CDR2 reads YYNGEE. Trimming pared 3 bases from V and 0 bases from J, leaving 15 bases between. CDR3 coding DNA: TGTGCCAGCAGCGCCCCGGGTCTTAACATGAACACTGAAGCTTTCTTT. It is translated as CASSAPGLNMNTEAFF. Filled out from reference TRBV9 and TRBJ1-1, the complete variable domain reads DSGVTQTPKHLITATGQRVTLRCSPRSGDLSVYWYQQSLDQGLQFLIQYYNGEERAKGNILERFSAQQFPDLHSELNLSSLELGDSALYFCASSAPGLNMNTEAFFGQGTRLTVV.

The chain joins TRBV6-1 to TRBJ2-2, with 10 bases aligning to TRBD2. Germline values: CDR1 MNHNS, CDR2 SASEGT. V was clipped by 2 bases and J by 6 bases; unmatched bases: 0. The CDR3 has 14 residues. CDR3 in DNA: TGTGCCAGCAGTGAACTAGCGGGGGCCGGGGAGCTGTTTTTT. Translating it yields CASSELAGAGELFF.